This T cell receptor (beta chain) was recorded in a study of blood T cells in healthy people across ages. Across the study: The template switching approach captured approximately one barcoded beta molecule for every two T cells. Regarding the study as a whole: Calculation of diversity from one million T cells yielded estimates considered to be underestimates.

V was clipped by 4 bases and J by 8 bases, with 15 bases between them. Per germline, CDR1 MNHEY and CDR2 SVGAGI. This CDR3 region has 14 residues. A J-beta primer mix and a sample-barcoded 5' primer were used in a second PCR of about 7 to 12 cycles. A template-switch adaptor containing 12 random nucleotides labeled each cDNA molecule. TCRdb reanalysed the 5' RACE reads using MiXCR and keeps one entry per CDR3 protein. Of 450,000 to 700,000 distinct CDR3 sequences listed, 27% are singletons. This clonotype was found a few times. Its antigen is unidentified. The sample comprised blood. The clonotype was recovered from a woman in her 70s in good health. V usage is TRBV6-5 and J usage is TRBJ2-1; weak D call: TRBD1 (6 bases). CDR3 sequence (DNA): TGTGCCAGCAGTTCCCAGGGGTTTATCCATGAGCAGTTCTTC. It encodes CASSSQGFIHEQFF.